Listed below are T cell receptor beta chains from one sample, sequenced in a study of siplizumab effects on memory and regulatory T cells. Repertoires were generated with immunoSEQ multiplex PCR, while TCRdb's copy carries only in-frame clones and drops some. The table has some 97,000 clones, about 90% seen once; the top ten hold around 0.68%. Sequenced sample: Tregs sorted from blood. The receptors were sampled from a human donor in good health. Each CDR3 is given with its conserved first and last residue. The order of the fields is J gene, V gene, D gene, CDR3 DNA, CDR3 protein. A D gene is named only where the DNA matches it firmly.

TRBJ1-6 | TRBV7-8 | . | TGTGCCAGCAGCTTACTGAGCTCCTATAATTCACCCCTCCACTTT | CASSLLSSYNSPLHF
TRBJ2-7 | TRBV5-4 | . | TGTGCCAGCAGCTTTGCCGTATCCTACGAGCAGTACTTC | CASSFAVSYEQYF
TRBJ1-5 | TRBV6-1 | TRBD1 | TGTGCCAGCAGTGCTCAGGGGGCCGGTCAGCCCCAGCATTTT | CASSAQGAGQPQHF
TRBJ2-4 | TRBV13 | . | TGTGCCAGCAGCTCCTTACAGGGCATTCAGTACTTC | CASSSLQGIQYF
TRBJ1-1 | TRBV29-1 | TRBD1 | TGCAGCGTTGGACAGCCGGGGGGGGACAGGGGGAGGGACACTGAAGCTTTCTTT | CSVGQPGGDRGRDTEAFF
TRBJ2-2 | TRBV6-6 | . | TGTGCCAGCAGTTACTTTACAGGGTTAGGCGGGGAGCTGTTTTTT | CASSYFTGLGGELFF
TRBJ2-1 | TRBV7-8 | . | TGTGCCAGCAGCGGCCGGACAGCGGTTACCTACAATGAGCAGTTCTTC | CASSGRTAVTYNEQFF
TRBJ2-5 | TRBV30 | TRBD2 | TGTGCCTGGGACCGGGGTGGCGGGAGACGGGAGACCCAGTACTTC | CAWDRGGGRRETQYF
TRBJ1-1 | TRBV7-9 | . | TGTGCCAGCAGCCAACAGCAGAACACTGAAGCTTTCTTT | CASSQQQNTEAFF
TRBJ2-3 | TRBV18 | TRBD2 | TGTGCCAGCTCCCCTAGCGGTTACACAGATACGCAGTATTTT | CASSPSGYTDTQYF
TRBJ2-2 | TRBV5-4 | . | TGTGCCAGCAGCTTTTTACTAGATTCCGGGGAGCTGTTTTTT | CASSFLLDSGELFF
TRBJ1-1 | TRBV9 | . | TGTGCCAGCAGCGTAAGTTCACAGGGGAACACTGAAGCTTTCTTT | CASSVSSQGNTEAFF
TRBJ1-3 | TRBV4-1 | . | TGCGCCAGCAGCCAAGAAAGGGGGGCGGTTGGAAACACCATATATTTT | CASSQERGAVGNTIYF
TRBJ1-1 | TRBV21-1 | . | TGTGCCAGCAGCAGGCGGGACAGCGGCACTGAAGCTTTCTTT | CASSRRDSGTEAFF
TRBJ2-2 | TRBV7-3 | . | TGTGCCAGCAGCTTAGGGGGGATCGGGACCCGGGAGCTGTTTTTT | CASSLGGIGTRELFF
TRBJ2-5 | TRBV2 | . | TGTGCCAGCAGGAGGGGGGGGGAAGAGACCCAGTACTTC | CASRRGGEETQYF
TRBJ2-3 | TRBV19 | TRBD2 | TGTGCCAGTGGACCGGGACTAAGCACAGATACGCAGTATTTT | CASGPGLSTDTQYF
TRBJ1-1 | TRBV5-4 | . | TGTGCCAGCAGCTCGAGGGACGGAAACACTGAAGCTTTCTTT | CASSSRDGNTEAFF
TRBJ1-6 | TRBV5-4 | . | TGTGCCAGCAGCGGAACCGGGTTCAATTCACCCCTCCACTTT | CASSGTGFNSPLHF
TRBJ2-3 | TRBV19 | TRBD1 | TGTGCCAGTAGTAACAGGGGAGCAGATACGCAGTATTTT | CASSNRGADTQYF
TRBJ2-2 | TRBV9 | TRBD2 | TGTGCCAGCAGCGCCGGGACTAGTAGGACCGGGGAGCTGTTTTTT | CASSAGTSRTGELFF
TRBJ2-1 | TRBV9 | . | TGTGCCAGCAGCGTAGAGGTCCACGGGAATGAGCAGTTCTTC | CASSVEVHGNEQFF
TRBJ2-1 | TRBV9 | TRBD2 | TGTGCCAGCAGCGTTACCGCGGGAGAGTCCTACAATGAGCAGTTCTTC | CASSVTAGESYNEQFF
TRBJ2-3 | TRBV10-3 | . | TGTGCCATCAGTGTTACAGGGATCGGCACAGATACGCAGTATTTT | CAISVTGIGTDTQYF
TRBJ2-3 | TRBV15 | . | TGTGCCACCAGCAGAGATGAGGGATATACGCAGTATTTT | CATSRDEGYTQYF